This TCR beta chain was captured by sequencing in a study of response to subunit inactivated influenza vaccine. TCRdb re-derived calls from the RT-PCR reads in MiXCR, one entry per CDR3 protein. The sample records 430,000 or so distinct CDR3 sequences, 10% to 11% being singletons. The TCR comes from a man aged 50 or older who received an inactivated influenza vaccine. The material was PBMCs from blood, obtained 40 to 50 days after vaccination.

CDR3 sequence (DNA): TGCGCCAGCAGCAACCCGACAGGCGACGAGCAGTACTTC. The encoded protein is CASSNPTGDEQYF. V usage is TRBV5-1 and J usage is TRBJ2-7, with D possibly TRBD1 on 6 matching bases. V lost 4 bases, J lost 5 bases, and 13 bases lay in between. Germline assignment: CDR1 SGHRS and CDR2 YFSETQ. The CDR3 length is 13 residues. The full variable domain, with the rest looked up from reference TRBV5-1 and TRBJ2-7, is KAGVTQTPRYLIKTRGQQVTLSCSPISGHRSVSWYQQTPGQGLQFLFEYFSETQRNKGNFPGRFSGRQFSNSRSEMNVSTLELGDSALYLCASSNPTGDEQYFGPGTRLTVT.